This T cell receptor (beta chain) was captured by sequencing in a study of T-cell memory formation after mild COVID-19. TCRdb processed the 5' RACE reads anew with MiXCR; each CDR3 protein has one entry. The sample records some 130,000 distinct CDR3 sequences, approximately 15% being singletons. J was trimmed by 6 bases and V by 8 bases; bases with no gene match: 7. The length of the CDR3 is 13 residues. Germline lookup yields CDR1 MNHEY and CDR2 SMNVEV (reference sequence). This clonotype occurred a few times. Sequencing was performed on PBMCs or a T cell subset sorted from them (not recorded which). This receptor was obtained from an adult woman who had mild COVID-19 (a few samples of this study predate the infection). Cell type and time point are not known. The gene calls are TRBV27 and TRBJ2-1, with 7 bases identical to TRBD2. The CDR3 loop is CASLRRGVNEQFF. The CDR3 nucleotides read TGTGCCAGCCTGCGTCGGGGGGTCAATGAGCAGTTCTTC.